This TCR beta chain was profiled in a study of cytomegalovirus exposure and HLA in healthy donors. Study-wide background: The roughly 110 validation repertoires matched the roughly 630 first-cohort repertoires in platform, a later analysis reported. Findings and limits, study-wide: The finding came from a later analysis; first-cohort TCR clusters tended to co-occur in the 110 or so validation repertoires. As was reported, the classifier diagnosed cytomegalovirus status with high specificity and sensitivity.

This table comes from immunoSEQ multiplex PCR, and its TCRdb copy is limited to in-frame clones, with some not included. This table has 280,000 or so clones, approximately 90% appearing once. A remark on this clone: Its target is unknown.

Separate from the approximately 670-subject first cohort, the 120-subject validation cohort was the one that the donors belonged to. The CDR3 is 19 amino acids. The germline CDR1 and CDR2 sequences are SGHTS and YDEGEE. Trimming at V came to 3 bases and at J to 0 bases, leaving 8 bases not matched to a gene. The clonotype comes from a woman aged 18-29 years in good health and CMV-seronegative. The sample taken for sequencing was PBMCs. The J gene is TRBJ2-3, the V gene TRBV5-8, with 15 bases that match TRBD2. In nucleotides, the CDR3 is TGTGCCAGCAGCTCCGGACTAGCGGGAGGGTCCCCTAGCACAGATACGCAGTATTTT. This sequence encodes CASSSGLAGGSPSTDTQYF. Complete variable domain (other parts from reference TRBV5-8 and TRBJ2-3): EAGVTQSPTHLIKTRGQQATLRCSPISGHTSVYWYQQALGLGLQFLLWYDEGEERNRGNFPPRFSGRQFPNYSSELNVNALELEDSALYLCASSSGLAGGSPSTDTQYFGPGTRLTVL.